This section outlines one T cell receptor beta chain sequence together with its context. The antigen is undetermined. The sample comes from a study of cytomegalovirus exposure and HLA in healthy donors. General study results and limits: Cytomegalovirus association was assigned to approximately 160 TCR beta chains. Three chains linked to CMV were shown in vitro to be specific for CMV antigens.

Sequencing used immunoSEQ multiplex PCR; TCRdb keeps in-frame clones, though not all of them. The sample lists about 150,000 clones; more than 75% were seen once. Sequencing used PBMCs. This TCR was recovered from a man aged 18 to 29 in good health and CMV-seronegative.

Here the CDR3 reads CASSPDEGVSYNEQFF. Here the CDR3 DNA reads TGTGCCAGCTCACCGGACGAGGGAGTCTCCTACAATGAGCAGTTCTTC. V usage is TRBV18 and J usage is TRBJ2-1, with a weak D call TRBD2 (5 bases). The V end was cut by 3 bases, the J end by 0 bases, with 12 bases between. The CDR3 has 16 amino acids. CDR1 and CDR2 (germline): KGHSH, LQKENI. The full variable domain, completed using reference TRBV18 and TRBJ2-1, is NAGVMQNPRHLVRRRGQEARLRCSPMKGHSHVYWYRQLPEEGLKFMVYLQKENIIDESGMPKERFSAEFPKEGPSILRIQQVVRGDSAAYFCASSPDEGVSYNEQFFGPGTRLTVL.